Below are 29 T cell receptor beta chains sequenced from a single sample in a study of kidney transplant recipient with SARS-CoV-2 infection. TCRdb re-called the reads with MiXCR, one entry per CDR3 protein. This table holds fewer than 250,000 distinct CDR3 sequences, less than 35% found once. The sample in question was a blood sample, obtained at baseline and on roughly day 110 from a kidney transplant recipient. These receptors came from a male patient aged 30 to 39 who had COVID-19 and was a kidney transplant recipient. The graft donor may have given rise to some T cells.

This clonotype was recorded at least ten times. CDR3 in DNA: TGTGCCAGCAGCCAAACCACTAGCACAGGGCAGTTCTTC. Encoded protein: CASSQTTSTGQFF. The rearrangement uses TRBV3-2 and TRBJ2-1; TRBD2, the table's D call, lacks a check against the DNA. TRBV3-2 is assigned pseudogene status. The CDR3 has 13 amino acids.

In regard to this clonotype: A much bigger clone sits one base away, suggesting this may be a read error. This chain uses TRBV30 with TRBJ1-1; D gene uncertain. There are 11 residues in the CDR3. CDR1 is GTSNPN and CDR2 is SVGIG in the germline V gene (reference sequence). CDR3 region: CARSNGPEAFF. CDR3 coding DNA: TGTGCCCGGAGTAACGGGCCTGAAGCTTTCTTT.

Details on this clonotype: A clone one base away is much larger, so this may be a read error. This CDR3 is missing its conserved last phenylalanine or tryptophan, likely due to a read error. The chain couples TRBV6-5 to TRBJ1-2, with no clear D. In germline, CDR1 is MNHEY, CDR2 SVGAGI. This CDR3 is 17 amino acids long. Trimming took 4 bases from V and 4 from J, leaving 22 bases between them. CDR3 in DNA: TGTGCCAGCAGTTTTACGGCCTCTATGCGAAAGACCTATGGCTACACCTAC. Translation: CASSFTASMRKTYGYTY.

This clonotype was seen more than once but under ten times. The CDR3 protein is CASSENDWGDGTEAFF. CDR3 DNA: TGTGCCAGCAGTGAAAACGACTGGGGGGACGGCACTGAAGCTTTCTTT. The genes are TRBV6-1 and TRBJ1-1; D is possibly TRBD1 (5 bases). Germline assignment: CDR1 MNHNS and CDR2 SASEGT. Trimming stripped 2 bases from V and 4 bases from J, with 17 bases between. The CDR3 sequence is 16 residues long.

As to this clonotype: Possible read error: a much larger clone is one base away. The conserved closing phenylalanine or tryptophan is absent in this CDR3, likely reflecting a read error. The CDR3 DNA reads as TGTGCCAGCAGTTTTTCCCCCTCACACGGAAAGACCTATGGCTACACCCTC. Protein product: CASSFSPSHGKTYGYTL. This chain uses TRBV6-4 with TRBJ1-2; D unresolved. The CDR3 extends over 17 amino acids. Per germline, CDR1 MRHNA and CDR2 SNTAGT. V shed 5 bases and J shed 4 bases, with 23 bases lying between them.

This clonotype was seen many times. This chain connects TRBV2 to TRBJ1-2, with TRBD1 as a possible D gene (5 bases). V lost 4 bases and J lost 0, with 12 bases in between. In germline, CDR1 is SNHLY, CDR2 FYNNEI. This CDR3 comprises 15 residues. The CDR3 nucleotides are TGTGCCAGCAGTGTGGAGAAGGGGCCTAACTATGGCTACACCTTC. It specifies CASSVEKGPNYGYTF.

This clonotype was seen at least ten times. J is TRBJ2-5 and V is TRBV6-5; D not certain. The DNA end is more similar to TRBJ2-7, so the J call may be wrong. The V gene's germline CDR1 is MNHEY and CDR2 SVGAGI. This CDR3 comprises 14 residues. Here the CDR3 DNA reads TGTGCCAGCAGTTCTACAAGGACCTCCTACGAGCAGTACTTC. Protein sequence: CASSSTRTSYEQYF.

This clonotype has a count of ten or more. The chain recombines TRBV2 with TRBJ2-1; 7 positions agree with TRBD1. The CDR3 sequence is 13 residues long. Germline V lookup: CDR1 SNHLY, CDR2 FYNNEI. V gave up 6 bases and J gave up 4 bases; unmatched junction bases: 3. The CDR3 DNA follows: TGTGCCAGCAGGACGGGACAGTACAATGAGCAGTTCTTC. Its protein product is CASRTGQYNEQFF.

Details on this clonotype: Possible read error: a much larger clone is one base away. This chain connects TRBV6-5 to TRBJ1-5, with D perhaps matching TRBD1 (5 bases). This CDR3 contains 14 residues. With 5 bases removed from V and 4 bases from J, the gap between germline ends came to 12 bases. CDR1 and CDR2 (germline): MNHEY, SVGAGI. CDR3 protein: CASSGVSGNQPQHF. The CDR3 DNA is TGTGCCAGCAGTGGCGTTTCAGGGAATCAGCCCCAGCATTTT.

This clonotype was observed at least ten times. The chain combines TRBV6-6 with TRBJ1-4, with TRBD1 matching over 9 bases. CDR3 size: 14 residues. The V gene end was trimmed by 6 bases and the J gene end by 8 bases; junction bases not matched to a gene: 7. Germline CDR1 is MNHNY and CDR2 is SVGAGI (reference sequence). The CDR3 region is CASRPGTGREKLFF. In DNA, the CDR3 is TGTGCCAGCAGACCCGGGACAGGGAGGGAAAAACTGTTTTTT.

On this clonotype itself: A much larger clone lies one base from this, so it may be a read error. This chain links TRBV20-1 with TRBJ1-2, with D uncertain. Germline CDR1 and CDR2: DFQATT and SNEGSKA (reference sequence). This CDR3 contains 16 residues. Trimming stripped 5 bases from V and 4 bases from J, with 23 bases between. The CDR3 here is CSACLMPFRKTYGYTF. The CDR3, as DNA: TGCAGTGCTTGTCTGATGCCGTTTCGAAAGACCTATGGCTACACCTTC.

There are many counts of this clonotype. V usage is TRBV28 and J usage is TRBJ1-3; 8 bases line up with TRBD1. Germline-derived CDR1 and CDR2 are MDHEN and SYDVKM. The CDR3 sequence is 17 residues long. V shed 5 bases and J 1 base; nucleotides not matched to a gene: 10. CDR3 residues: CASSAPGQVPSGNTIYF. As DNA, the CDR3 is TGTGCCAGCAGTGCGCCGGGACAGGTTCCTTCTGGAAACACCATATATTTT.

This clonotype came up many times. The chain recombines TRBV7-8 with TRBJ1-2; D remains unclear. CDR1 SGHVS and CDR2 FQNEAQ come from the germline V gene. Trimming cost V 5 bases and J 4 bases, with 23 bases left between them. The CDR3 has 17 residues. The CDR3 DNA sequence: TGTGCCAGCAGCCACAGTGAGTTTACCCGAAAGACCTATGGCTACACCTTC. This sequence encodes CASSHSEFTRKTYGYTF. Looking up the rest from reference TRBV7-8 and TRBJ1-2 gives the full variable domain: GAGVSQSPRYKVAKRGQDVALRCDPISGHVSLFWYQQALGQGPEFLTYFQNEAQLDKSGLPSDRFFAERPEGSVSTLKIQRTQQEDSAVYLCASSHSEFTRKTYGYTFGSGTRLTVV.

The genes are TRBV7-9 and TRBJ2-3, with D perhaps matching TRBD1 or TRBD2 (6 bases each). This CDR3 is built from 15 residues. Trimming removed 3 bases at V and 5 bases at J, with 15 bases between. Germline CDR1 reads SEHNR; CDR2 reads FQNEAQ (reference sequence). DNA of the CDR3: TGTGCCAGCAGCTTCGGGGGCCCGATCAAAGATACGCAGTATTTT. Translating gives CASSFGGPIKDTQYF.

As to this clonotype: Relative to the germline gene, one junction end is altered; a read error may explain this. The chain recombines TRBV6-4 with TRBJ2-3, with TRBD2 matching over 14 bases. This CDR3 has 15 amino acids. Germline values: CDR1 MRHNA, CDR2 SNTAGT. The CDR3 coding sequence is TGTTCCAGCAGTGGGACTAGCGGGGGCGCAGATACGCAGTATTTT. It specifies CSSSGTSGGADTQYF.

This clonotype has just one count. This clone may be a read error of a much larger clone one base away. This chain connects TRBV20-1 to TRBJ1-5, with D maybe TRBD1 (6 bases). The V end lost 5 bases, the J end lost 6 bases, and 14 bases lay between the germline ends. CDR3 size: 13 residues. Germline V gene lookup returns CDR1 DFQATT and CDR2 SNEGSKA (reference sequence). The CDR3 loop reads CSAEGEGGQPQHF. The CDR3 DNA reads TGCAGTGCTGAGGGGGAGGGGGGTCAGCCCCAGCATTTT.

This clonotype showed up many times. This rearrangement joins TRBV6-6 to TRBJ1-2; no reliable D call. Germline V gene data show CDR1 as MNHNY and CDR2 as SVGAGI (reference sequence). V was shortened by 5 bases and J by 4 bases, with 23 bases between the two germline ends. The CDR3 covers 17 residues. The DNA of the CDR3 is TGTGCCAGCAGTAGTATCCAAGGTGGGAGAAAGACCTATGGCTACACCTTC. Translation: CASSSIQGGRKTYGYTF.

This clonotype was counted a few times. The V call is TRBV27, the J call TRBJ2-3; 7 bases map to TRBD1. With 2 bases clipped from V and 5 bases from J, the junction kept 16 bases outside the gene matches. Germline V gene sequence: CDR1 MNHEY, CDR2 SMNVEV (reference sequence). The CDR3 totals 18 residues. In DNA form, the CDR3 reads TGTGCCAGCAGTTTAGAGAGGCCAGAACAGGGGTTCAGAGATACGCAGTATTTT. Translated: CASSLERPEQGFRDTQYF.

The sample holds many counts of this clonotype. The chain is built from TRBV16 and TRBJ1-2, with D unclear. Germline lookup yields CDR1 KGHSY and CDR2 FQNENV. CDR3 length: 17 residues. V was clipped by 5 bases and J by 4 bases, with 23 bases between them. CDR3 sequence: CASSDCWVVRKTYGYTF. In nucleotides, the CDR3 is TGTGCCAGCAGCGATTGTTGGGTCGTTAGAAAGACCTATGGCTACACCTTC.

In its sample, this clonotype was seen many times. The DNA is omitted, as the CDR3 cannot be located on it reliably, and the CDR3 follows TCRdb's listing. The rearrangement links TRBV7-5 to TRBJ1-2. TRBV7-5 is listed as a pseudogene. Termini included, the CDR3 measures 19 amino acids. The CDR3 reads CISVPEAQDEVGKTYGYTF.

To note about this clonotype: At one end, the junction sequence differs from germline, possibly due to a read error. The rearrangement links TRBV5-4 to TRBJ1-2, with no clear D. Germline V lookup: CDR1 SGHNT, CDR2 YYREEE (reference sequence). This CDR3 has 16 amino acids. The DNA of the CDR3 is TGTACCAGCACTGTGGTCGTACCAGGAAAGACCTATGGCTACACCTTC. Its translation is CTSTVVVPGKTYGYTF.

This clonotype was counted at least ten times. The J gene is TRBJ2-7, the V gene TRBV9; D remains ambiguous. This CDR3 has 14 amino acids. The V end was cut by 2 bases, the J end by 2 bases, with 11 bases between. In germline, CDR1 is SGDLS, CDR2 YYNGEE. CDR3 bases: TGTGCCAGCAGCGTTTCGTCTCGAACCTACGAGCAGTACTTC. Protein: CASSVSSRTYEQYF. Full variable domain (remainder filled in from reference TRBV9 and TRBJ2-7): DSGVTQTPKHLITATGQRVTLRCSPRSGDLSVYWYQQSLDQGLQFLIQYYNGEERAKGNILERFSAQQFPDLHSELNLSSLELGDSALYFCASSVSSRTYEQYFGPGTRLTVT.

The chain is built from TRBV6-2 or TRBV6-3 and TRBJ2-5; 14 bases fit TRBD2. Germline CDR1 reads MNHEY; CDR2 reads SVGEGT. The CDR3 totals 16 residues. V shed 5 bases, J shed 13 bases, and the junction held 15 bases outside the gene matches. CDR3 amino acids: CASSPSGTSGSEARYF. The CDR3 DNA reads TGTGCCAGCAGTCCTTCCGGGACTAGCGGGAGTGAGGCCCGGTACTTC.

This clonotype was detected many times. The V call is TRBV11-2, the J call TRBJ2-5; TRBD1 might be the D (5 bases). Germline assignment: CDR1 SGHAT and CDR2 FQNNGV. Trimming pared 3 bases from V and 2 bases from J, leaving 10 bases between. The CDR3 covers 14 residues. DNA for the CDR3: TGTGCCAGCAGCTTCCGTTACAGGCAAGAGACCCAGTACTTC. Amino acids: CASSFRYRQETQYF.

V and J are TRBV5-6 and TRBJ2-5, with D perhaps TRBD2 (5 bases). Germline V gene lookup returns CDR1 SGHDT and CDR2 YYEEEE. This CDR3 comprises 13 residues. Deletions cut 3 bases from V and 7 bases from J, with 13 bases between. The DNA of the CDR3 is TGTGCCAGCAGCTCAGGACGGGGAAGGACCCAGTACTTC. Translating it yields CASSSGRGRTQYF.

At least ten counts were recorded for this clonotype. This chain connects TRBV7-3 to TRBJ1-1, with a tentative D call TRBD1 (6 bases). This CDR3 spans 17 amino acids. Trimming took off 6 bases at V and 3 bases at J, with 23 bases between the two ends. Per germline, CDR1 SGHTA and CDR2 FQGTGA. The CDR3, as DNA: TGTGCCAGCAGTCAAAGCACGGGCGGGGGCGCGGACACTGAAGCTTTCTTT. Encoded protein: CASSQSTGGGADTEAFF. The variable domain in full, completed from reference TRBV7-3 and TRBJ1-1, reads GAGVSQTPSNKVTEKGKYVELRCDPISGHTALYWYRQSLGQGPEFLIYFQGTGAADDSGLPNDRFFAVRPEGSVSTLKIQRTERGDSAVYLCASSQSTGGGADTEAFFGQGTRLTVV.

This clonotype occurred many times. This chain links TRBV12-2 with TRBJ1-2. TRBV12-2 represents a pseudogene. The CDR3 has 17 residues. CDR3 coding DNA: TGTGCAAGTCGCCCCGCGGGGACTCCACGAAAGACCTATGGCTACACCTTC. Residues: CASRPAGTPRKTYGYTF.

This clonotype was observed many times. The chain recombines TRBV11-3 with TRBJ2-4; 13 nucleotides agree with TRBD2. The DNA end is a closer match to TRBJ2-7, so the J assignment may be wrong. In germline, CDR1 is SGHNT, CDR2 YENEEA. CDR3 length: 19 residues. In DNA, the CDR3 is TGTGCCAGCAGCTTATATTCCTCCGGACTAGCGGGGGCGGTGTACGAGCAGTACTTC. This translates into CASSLYSSGLAGAVYEQYF.

In regard to this clonotype: The junction differs from germline at one of its ends, possibly a read error. The CDR3 DNA reads as TGTGCCGGCAGCTTACTCCTTTCGACAGGGAACTTCTACAATGAGCAGTTCTTC. Translating it yields CAGSLLLSTGNFYNEQFF. The genes are TRBV7-2 and TRBJ2-1, with TRBD1 matching over 7 bases. CDR1 SGHTA and CDR2 FQGNSA come from the germline V gene. CDR3 length: 18 amino acids.